Following are 10 T cell receptor beta chains from one sample sequenced in a study of PD-1 blockade in mismatch repair-deficient tumors. This table comes from immunoSEQ multiplex PCR, and its TCRdb copy is limited to in-frame clones, with some not included. The table has some 120,000 clones, 88% seen once. Specimen: peripheral blood, collected approximately 69 weeks after starting pembrolizumab. All receptors derive from an adult with mismatch repair-deficient cancer.

The chain employs TRBV9 and TRBJ2-1; no firm D call. Trimming cost V 3 bases and J 6 bases, with 19 bases left between them. The CDR3 length is 16 residues. The V gene's germline CDR1 is SGDLS and CDR2 YYNGEE. As DNA, the CDR3 is TGTGCCAGCAGCGCGGCCTTGAAGGGTACGGCCAATGAGCAGTTCTTC. Protein product: CASSAALKGTANEQFF.

This clone has just one count. This rearrangement joins TRBV5-6 to TRBJ2-3, with TRBD2 as a possible D gene (5 bases). This CDR3 spans 14 amino acids. V shed 1 base and J shed 4 bases, with 10 bases lying between them. Germline V gene lookup returns CDR1 SGHDT and CDR2 YYEEEE. In DNA, the CDR3 is TGTGCCAGCAGCTTGAGCCTAGCATCAGATACGCAGTATTTT. Translation: CASSLSLASDTQYF.

The genes are TRBV7-8 and TRBJ2-1; 7 bases are a match to TRBD1. V gave up 6 bases and J gave up 8 bases; unmatched junction bases: 10. The CDR3 covers 14 residues. Germline V lookup: CDR1 SGHVS, CDR2 FQNEAQ. The CDR3 region is CASRQPYRGHEQFF. DNA for the CDR3: TGTGCCAGCAGGCAACCCTACAGGGGCCATGAGCAGTTCTTC.

The V gene is TRBV12-5, the J gene TRBJ1-1; D gene ambiguous. Germline-derived CDR1 and CDR2 are LGHNT and FRNRAP. Trimming left V 3 bases short and J 0 bases short, with 5 bases between. The CDR3 length is 13 residues. CDR3 region: CASGFDLNTEAFF. CDR3 bases: TGTGCTAGTGGTTTTGACCTGAACACTGAAGCTTTCTTT.

This CDR3 is CASSDYAGSTDTQYF. The DNA for the CDR3 is TGTGCCAGCAGTGACTATGCGGGGAGCACAGATACGCAGTATTTT. V and J are TRBV6-4 and TRBJ2-3, with TRBD2 as a possible D gene (6 bases). The CDR3 is 15 amino acids. V lost 1 base and J lost 0, with 8 bases in between. CDR1 MRHNA and CDR2 SNTAGT come from the germline V gene.

This clone came up once. CDR3 nucleotide sequence: TGTGCCAGCACCGAAGGACAGTCGAACACTGAAGCTTTCTTT. Translating gives CASTEGQSNTEAFF. The chain carries TRBV6-6 and TRBJ1-1; TRBD1 is a possible D gene (6 bases). The CDR3 is 14 amino acids. V was shortened by 7 bases and J by 1 base, with 13 bases between the two germline ends. Germline V lookup: CDR1 MNHNY, CDR2 SVGAGI (reference sequence).

This chain links TRBV5-4 with TRBJ2-3, with D possibly matching TRBD1 (7 bases). Per germline, CDR1 SGHNT and CDR2 YYREEE (reference sequence). The CDR3 totals 14 residues. Trimming removed 9 bases at V and 4 bases at J, with 18 bases between. This chain's CDR3 is CATRRGQEADTQYF. The CDR3 nucleotides are TGTGCCACCAGGAGGGGGCAGGAAGCAGATACGCAGTATTTT.

The chain joins TRBV7-2 to TRBJ2-7; 7 nucleotides match TRBD2. The CDR3 contains 15 residues. With 5 bases clipped from V and 2 bases from J, the junction kept 9 bases outside the gene matches. Germline CDR1 SGHTA, CDR2 FQGNSA. CDR3 sequence reads: CASSTRDYQAYEQYF. DNA for the CDR3: TGTGCCAGCAGCACCCGGGACTACCAAGCCTACGAGCAGTACTTC.

The rearrangement links TRBV13 to TRBJ2-1, with D unresolved. There are 13 residues in the CDR3. Germline values: CDR1 PRHDT, CDR2 FYEKMQ (reference sequence). V lost 5 bases, J lost 7 bases, and 12 bases lay in between. The CDR3 DNA reads TGTGCCAGCAGCGCCCAACCCCCGAATGAGCAGTTCTTC. Translated, it gives CASSAQPPNEQFF.

This chain joins TRBV29-1 and TRBJ1-1; no definite D call. CDR1 SQVTM and CDR2 ANQGSEA come from the germline V gene. CDR3 length equals 11 residues. The V gene lost 2 bases and the J gene lost 7 bases, with 8 bases spanning the gap. CDR3 coding DNA: TGCAGCGTTGAACTCGCAGGTGAAGCTTTCTTT. Amino acids: CSVELAGEAFF. The whole variable domain, filled in from reference TRBV29-1 and TRBJ1-1, reads SAVISQKPSRDICQRGTSLTIQCQVDSQVTMMFWYRQQPGQSLTLIATANQGSEATYESGFVIDKFPISRPNLTFSTLTVSNMSPEDSSIYLCSVELAGEAFFGQGTRLTVV.